This T cell receptor beta chain appears in the sequencing data of a study of cytomegalovirus exposure and HLA in healthy donors. The wider study: Earlier, 117 million unique TCR beta sequences were recovered from about 200 million T cells by an analysis. Overall study findings and caveats: HLA allele associations emerged for roughly 17,000 TCR beta sequences in a later analysis, at 0.05 false discovery rate. Researchers reported from a later analysis that most CMV-associated TCR beta chains appeared HLA-restricted. A missense variant in DCLRE1C was later tied to TCR beta V- and J-gene trimming.

The study ran its PCR with 60 Vbeta and 13 Jbeta primers. Generated by immunoSEQ multiplex PCR, the TCRdb table keeps only in-frame clones and is missing some. The data show roughly 90,000 clones, with approximately 80% seen just once and 2% to 2.5% held by the top ten. This CDR3 comprises 19 residues. V gave up 2 bases and J gave up 2 bases; unmatched junction bases: 12. Germline-derived CDR1 and CDR2 are SNHLY and FYNNEI. In regard to this clone: Its antigen is unknown.

The receptor was isolated from a man aged 18 to 30 in good health and CMV-seronegative. Sequencing input: PBMCs. The chain recombines TRBV2 with TRBJ2-5, with TRBD2 identical over 12 bases. The CDR3 reads CASSELGTSGWPNQETQYF. DNA for the CDR3: TGTGCCAGCAGTGAACTTGGGACTAGCGGGTGGCCAAATCAAGAGACCCAGTACTTC.